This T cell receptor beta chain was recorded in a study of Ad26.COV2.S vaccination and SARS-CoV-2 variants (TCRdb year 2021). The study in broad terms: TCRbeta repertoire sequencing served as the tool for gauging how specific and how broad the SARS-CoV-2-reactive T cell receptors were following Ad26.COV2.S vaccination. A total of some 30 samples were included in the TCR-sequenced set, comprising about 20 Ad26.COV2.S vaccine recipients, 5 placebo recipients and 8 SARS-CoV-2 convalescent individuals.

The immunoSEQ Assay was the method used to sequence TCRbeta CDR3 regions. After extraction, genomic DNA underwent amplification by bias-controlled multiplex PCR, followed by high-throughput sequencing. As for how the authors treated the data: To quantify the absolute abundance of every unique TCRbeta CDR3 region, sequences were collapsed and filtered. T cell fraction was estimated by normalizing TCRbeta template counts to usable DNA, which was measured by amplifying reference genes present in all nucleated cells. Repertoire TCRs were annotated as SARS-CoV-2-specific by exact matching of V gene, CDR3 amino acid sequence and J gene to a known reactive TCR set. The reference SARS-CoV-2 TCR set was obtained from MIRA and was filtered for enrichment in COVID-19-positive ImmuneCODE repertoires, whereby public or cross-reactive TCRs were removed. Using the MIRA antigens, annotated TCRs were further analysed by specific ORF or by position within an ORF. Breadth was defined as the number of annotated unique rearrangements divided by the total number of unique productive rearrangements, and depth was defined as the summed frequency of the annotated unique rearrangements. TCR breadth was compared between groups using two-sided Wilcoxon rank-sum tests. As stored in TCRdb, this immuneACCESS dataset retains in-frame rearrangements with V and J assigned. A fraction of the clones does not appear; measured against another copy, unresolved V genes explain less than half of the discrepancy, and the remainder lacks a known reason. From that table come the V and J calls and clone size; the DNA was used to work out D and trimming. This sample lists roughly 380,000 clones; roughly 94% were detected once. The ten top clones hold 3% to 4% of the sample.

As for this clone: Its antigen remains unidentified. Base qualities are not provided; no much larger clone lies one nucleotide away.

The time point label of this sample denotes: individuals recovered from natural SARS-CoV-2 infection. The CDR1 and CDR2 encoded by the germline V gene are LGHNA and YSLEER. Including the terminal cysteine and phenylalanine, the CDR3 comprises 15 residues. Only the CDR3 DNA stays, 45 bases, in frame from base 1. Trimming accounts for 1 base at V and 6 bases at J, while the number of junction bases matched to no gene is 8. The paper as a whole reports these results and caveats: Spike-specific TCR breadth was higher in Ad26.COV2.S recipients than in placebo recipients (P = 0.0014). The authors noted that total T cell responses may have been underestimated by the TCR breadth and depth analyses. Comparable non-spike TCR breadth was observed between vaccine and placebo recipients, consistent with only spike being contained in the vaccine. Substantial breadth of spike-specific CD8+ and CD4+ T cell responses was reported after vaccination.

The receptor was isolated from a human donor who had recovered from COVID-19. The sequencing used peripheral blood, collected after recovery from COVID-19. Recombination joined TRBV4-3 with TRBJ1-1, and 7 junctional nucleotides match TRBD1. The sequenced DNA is TGCGCCAGCAGCCAAGCTAGAAACAGGGGCTCTGAAGCTTTCTTT. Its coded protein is CASSQARNRGSEAFF.